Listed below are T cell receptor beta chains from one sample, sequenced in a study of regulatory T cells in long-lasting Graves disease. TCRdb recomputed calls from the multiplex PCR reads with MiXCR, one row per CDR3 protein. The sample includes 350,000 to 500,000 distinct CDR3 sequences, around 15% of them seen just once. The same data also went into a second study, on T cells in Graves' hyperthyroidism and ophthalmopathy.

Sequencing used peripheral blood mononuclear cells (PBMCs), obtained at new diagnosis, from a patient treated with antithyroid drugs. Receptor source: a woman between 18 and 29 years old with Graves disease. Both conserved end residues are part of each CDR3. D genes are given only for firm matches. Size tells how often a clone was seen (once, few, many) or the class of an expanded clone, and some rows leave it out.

TGTGCCAGCACCACTAGCGGGCCCCGTACAGATACGCAGTATTTT | CASTTSGPRTDTQYF | . | TRBJ2-3 | TRBD2 | TRBV27
TGCAGCGGCGGACAGGGGCTAGGCGAGCAGTACTTC | CSGGQGLGEQYF | . | TRBJ2-7 | TRBD1 | TRBV29-1
TGTGCCAGCAGTTCCCTAGGAGGCACCGGGGAGCTGTTTTTT | CASSSLGGTGELFF | . | TRBJ2-2 | . | TRBV6-5
TGTGCCAGCAGTTTGCGACCGACTGGAAACACCATATATTTT | CASSLRPTGNTIYF | many | TRBJ1-3 | . | TRBV28
TGTGCCAGCAAGACGGACGGGGAGACTGAAGCTTTCTTT | CASKTDGETEAFF | many | TRBJ1-1 | . | TRBV2
TGTGCCAGCGTGAACACAGTCTCCTACGAGCAGTACTTC | CASVNTVSYEQYF | few | TRBJ2-7 | . | TRBV27
TGTGCCAGCAGAGGGACAGGCATGAATCAGCCCCAGCATTTT | CASRGTGMNQPQHF | . | TRBJ1-5 | TRBD1 | TRBV27
TGTGCCAGCCAAGAGGGGGGCTTTCAGCCCCAGCATTTT | CASQEGGFQPQHF | many | TRBJ1-5 | . | TRBV12-3/TRBV12-4
TGTGCCAGCGCGGACAGGAGCTACGAGCAGTACTTC | CASADRSYEQYF | . | TRBJ2-7 | TRBD1 | TRBV18
TGTGCCAGCAGGGCGGGACTCTCCACCGGGGAGCTGTTTTTT | CASRAGLSTGELFF | many | TRBJ2-2 | . | TRBV6-1
TGCGCCAGCAGCACCCATGGCAGGGGTCGCTCCTATAATTCACCCCTCCACTTT | CASSTHGRGRSYNSPLHF | few | TRBJ1-6 | . | TRBV5-1
TGTGCCAGCAGCTTAGGACTAGCGGTCTACAATGAGCAGTTCTTC | CASSLGLAVYNEQFF | many | TRBJ2-1 | TRBD2 | TRBV7-2
TGTGCCAGCAGCCTCACAGGGCTGGTCCAGCATTTT | CASSLTGLVQHF | many | TRBJ1-5 | . | TRBV6-2/TRBV6-3
TGTGCCAGCAGTTTACCTTCTTGGGACCTGAACACTGAAGCTTTCTTT | CASSLPSWDLNTEAFF | . | TRBJ1-1 | . | TRBV28
TGTGCCAGCAGCTTACGTCCAGGGGACACCGGGGAGCTGTTTTTT | CASSLRPGDTGELFF | few | TRBJ2-2 | . | TRBV5-4
TGCAGTGCTAGAGATCAACCCGGGACAGCGGCCGCTCCTGAAGCTTTCTTT | CSARDQPGTAAAPEAFF | many | TRBJ1-1 | TRBD1 | TRBV20-1
TGCAGTGCAGCGGGAATAGGACCCAATGAGCAGTTCTTC | CSAAGIGPNEQFF | many | TRBJ2-1 | TRBD2 | TRBV20-1
TGTGCCAGCAGTTTCTTAGGGGTTTTCGGAGAGACCCAGTACTTC | CASSFLGVFGETQYF | many | TRBJ2-5 | . | TRBV12-3/TRBV12-4